The next 24 T cell receptor beta chains were all read from a single sample in a study of OX40 agonist ivuxolimab in advanced cancers. Generated by immunoSEQ multiplex PCR, the TCRdb table keeps only in-frame clones and is missing some. In the table there are about 61,000 clones, about four fifths of which are singletons. Sequenced here: CD4+ or CD8+ T cells sorted from blood, sampled in a trial of the OX40 agonist ivuxolimab. These receptor sequences come from an adult with an advanced solid tumor such as melanoma, head and neck, liver or kidney cancer.

This clone was detected a few times. This sequence joins TRBV10-3 and TRBJ1-2, with unresolved D. The CDR3 consists of 12 residues. The V end was cut by 7 bases, the J end by 1 base, with 7 bases between. Germline CDR1 reads ENHRY; CDR2 reads SYGVKD. Here the CDR3 reads CAIKAGNYGYTF. CDR3 coding DNA: TGTGCCATCAAGGCCGGTAACTATGGCTACACCTTC.

The rearrangement uses TRBV9 and TRBJ2-3, with a tentative D call TRBD2 (6 bases). Germline V gene sequence: CDR1 SGDLS, CDR2 YYNGEE. V was cut by 4 bases and J by 1 base, with 16 bases left in between. This CDR3 region has 16 residues. The CDR3 reads CASSPPTGVGTDTQYF. The CDR3 region has the DNA TGTGCCAGCAGCCCCCCCACGGGAGTAGGCACAGATACGCAGTATTTT.

The rearrangement links TRBV6-5 to TRBJ1-4; unclear D gene. V lost 0 bases, J lost 4 bases, and 9 bases lay in between. Germline V gene data show CDR1 as MNHEY and CDR2 as SVGAGI. This CDR3 is 15 amino acids long. In nucleotides, the CDR3 is TGTGCCAGCAGTTACTCATCCGGGGTTAATGAAAAACTGTTTTTT. Protein: CASSYSSGVNEKLFF.

The chain is built from TRBV7-9 and TRBJ2-2, with 9 bases that match TRBD1. Unmatched junction bases numbered 6, after V lost 5 bases and J lost 5 bases. The CDR3 contains 15 residues. The germline CDR1 and CDR2 sequences are SEHNR and FQNEAQ (reference sequence). CDR3 nucleotide sequence: TGTGCCAGCAGCCCACCGGGACAGGGAACCGGGGAGCTGTTTTTT. This sequence encodes CASSPPGQGTGELFF.

The chain is built from TRBV10-3 and TRBJ2-1, with D possibly matching TRBD2 (6 bases). Germline V lookup: CDR1 ENHRY, CDR2 SYGVKD. V lost 8 bases to trimming and J lost 5 bases, with 13 bases between them. This CDR3 has 13 residues. For the CDR3, the DNA is TGTGCCATCGGCGGTTCGGGGGACAATGAGCAGTTCTTC. Amino acids: CAIGGSGDNEQFF.

The V call is TRBV10-3, the J call TRBJ1-2, with D perhaps TRBD1 (6 bases). The CDR3 sequence is 13 residues long. Per the germline V gene, CDR1 is ENHRY and CDR2 is SYGVKD. V was cut by 6 bases and J by 2 bases, with 10 bases left in between. The CDR3 region is CAISSGQNYGYTF. CDR3 nucleotide sequence: TGTGCCATCAGCTCAGGACAGAACTATGGCTACACCTTC.

The chain is built from TRBV29-1 and TRBJ2-2; D possibly matches TRBD1 or TRBD2 (5 bases each). Trimming left V 7 bases short and J 1 base short, with 7 bases between. Germline values: CDR1 SQVTM, CDR2 ANQGSEA. The CDR3 covers 12 residues. The CDR3 region has the DNA TGCAGCGGGGACGGGAACACCGGGGAGCTGTTTTTT. This sequence encodes CSGDGNTGELFF.

The chain is built from TRBV19 and TRBJ2-5; weak D call: TRBD2 (5 bases). This CDR3 is built from 15 residues. Germline lookup yields CDR1 LNHDA and CDR2 SQIVND (reference sequence). Trimming shortened V by 5 bases and J by 2 bases, and 15 bases separated the two germline ends. The CDR3 loop reads CASSDWFSAQETQYF. The CDR3 bases are TGTGCCAGTAGTGACTGGTTTAGCGCGCAAGAGACCCAGTACTTC.

The V gene is TRBV10-3, the J gene TRBJ1-2, with a weak D call TRBD1 (5 bases). Trimming cost V 0 bases and J 4 bases, with 9 bases left between them. The CDR3 is made up of 14 amino acids. Germline assignment: CDR1 ENHRY and CDR2 SYGVKD. The CDR3 sequence is CAISESGPGYGYTF. In DNA, the CDR3 is TGTGCCATCAGTGAGTCGGGACCGGGCTATGGCTACACCTTC.

This chain uses TRBV7-2 with TRBJ1-2; TRBD1 is a possible D gene (6 bases). The ends were cut back, 0 bases at V and 7 bases at J, with 9 bases in the middle. CDR1 and CDR2 from the germline V gene are SGHTA and FQGNSA. The length of the CDR3 is 13 residues. The CDR3 DNA follows: TGTGCCAGCAGCTTAGCGAGGACAGCTGGCTACACCTTC. This gives the protein CASSLARTAGYTF.

In its sample, this clone was seen a few times. The rearrangement uses TRBV27 and TRBJ2-7; 10 bases are a match to TRBD2. Germline V gene lookup returns CDR1 MNHEY and CDR2 SMNVEV (reference sequence). The CDR3 has 15 amino acids. The ends lost 8 bases at V and 2 bases at J; junction bases unmatched: 9. CDR3 protein: CASGRVSGRAYEQYF. CDR3 nucleotides: TGTGCCAGCGGCCGGGTAAGCGGGAGGGCCTACGAGCAGTACTTC.

The chain combines TRBV25-1 with TRBJ2-7; 8 bases map to TRBD2. CDR3 size: 13 residues. Germline assignment: CDR1 MGHDK and CDR2 SYGVNS. Trimming cost V 6 bases and J 2 bases; bases outside gene matches: 3. For the CDR3, the DNA is TGTGCCAGCAGAAGTAGCGGGGCCTACGAGCAGTACTTC. Its translation is CASRSSGAYEQYF.

The V gene is TRBV28, the J gene TRBJ2-7, with 11 nucleotides matching TRBD1. With V trimmed by 1 base and J by 4 bases, 3 bases remained unmatched. Germline V gives CDR1 MDHEN, CDR2 SYDVKM. The CDR3 totals 15 residues. The CDR3: CASSLLGQGAYEQYF. CDR3 bases: TGTGCCAGCAGTTTATTAGGACAGGGGGCGTACGAGCAGTACTTC.

This chain uses TRBV11-3 with TRBJ2-1; TRBD1 agrees at 7 bases. CDR1 is SGHNT, CDR2 YENEEA, per germline. This CDR3 is 12 amino acids long. V lost 5 bases and J lost 8; bases outside the gene matches: 3. This CDR3 reads CASSDQGDEQFF. CDR3 sequence (DNA): TGTGCCAGCAGCGACCAGGGGGATGAGCAGTTCTTC. Supplemented by reference TRBV11-3 and TRBJ2-1, the full variable domain reads EAGVVQSPRYKIIEKKQPVAFWCNPISGHNTLYWYLQNLGQGPELLIRYENEEAVDDSQLPKDRFSAERLKGVDSTLKIQPAELGDSAVYLCASSDQGDEQFFGPGTRLTVL.

This rearrangement joins TRBV11-2 to TRBJ1-5; a possible D gene is TRBD1 (6 bases). Germline lookup yields CDR1 SGHAT and CDR2 FQNNGV. The V end was cut by 3 bases, the J end by 9 bases, with 12 bases between. The CDR3 covers 13 residues. As DNA, the CDR3 is TGTGCCAGCAGCTTTGGCGGACAGTGGCCCCAGCATTTT. Amino acids: CASSFGGQWPQHF.

The chain recombines TRBV18 with TRBJ2-5; D might be TRBD1 (5 bases). Germline V gene sequence: CDR1 KGHSH, CDR2 LQKENI. The CDR3 totals 14 residues. Trimming shortened V by 3 bases and J by 2 bases, and 10 bases separated the two germline ends. The DNA for the CDR3 is TGTGCCAGCTCACCTAGGGGCCTGCAAGAGACCCAGTACTTC. Translation gives CASSPRGLQETQYF.

This clone appeared once. V gene TRBV4-2 combines with J gene TRBJ2-7, with D perhaps TRBD1 or TRBD2 (5 bases each). The germline gives CDR1 LGHNA, CDR2 YNFKEQ. The CDR3 extends over 18 amino acids. V was clipped by 4 bases and J by 2 bases, with 24 bases between them. The CDR3: CASSRGVVGDQGAYEQYF. The CDR3 coding sequence is TGTGCCAGCAGCCGGGGAGTGGTGGGGGATCAAGGGGCCTACGAGCAGTACTTC.

This clone was seen just once. The rearrangement links TRBV7-6 to TRBJ1-1; D not resolved. The CDR3 has 13 amino acids. Germline values: CDR1 SGHVS, CDR2 FNYEAQ. V was cut by 3 bases and J by 3 bases, with 8 bases left in between. The CDR3: CASSFTADTEAFF. The CDR3, as DNA: TGTGCCAGCAGCTTCACGGCGGACACTGAAGCTTTCTTT.

The chain employs TRBV6-5 and TRBJ2-5; 7 bases are shared with TRBD1. The CDR3 contains 14 residues. The J segment lost 1 base and the V segment lost 6 bases, leaving 5 bases of the junction unmatched. The germline gives CDR1 MNHEY, CDR2 SVGAGI. The CDR3 is CASSYGQAQETQYF. The CDR3 coding sequence is TGTGCCAGCAGCTATGGACAGGCCCAAGAGACCCAGTACTTC.

The chain recombines TRBV5-4 with TRBJ2-7; 8 bases line up with TRBD2. The CDR3 has 16 amino acids. V was pared by 3 bases and J by 5 bases, with 13 bases of the junction left unmatched. CDR1 is SGHNT, CDR2 YYREEE, per germline (reference sequence). CDR3 amino acids: CASSWTGTLAAHEQYF. The CDR3 nucleotides read TGTGCCAGCAGCTGGACCGGGACACTAGCGGCCCACGAGCAGTACTTC.

V and J are TRBV6-5 and TRBJ1-2; 8 bases are shared with TRBD1. The length of the CDR3 is 14 residues. J lost 4 bases, V lost 6 bases, and 7 bases had no gene match. From germline, CDR1 is MNHEY and CDR2 SVGAGI. CDR3 DNA: TGTGCCAGCAGGTCAGGGGGCTTAGGCTATGGCTACACCTTC. Its translation is CASRSGGLGYGYTF.

V and J are TRBV19 and TRBJ2-1, with 7 positions matching TRBD2. With 6 bases clipped from V and 0 bases from J, the junction kept 2 bases outside the gene matches. Germline CDR1 and CDR2: LNHDA and SQIVND (reference sequence). The CDR3 is 14 residues long. CDR3 bases: TGTGCCAGTAGAACTAGCGACTCCTACAATGAGCAGTTCTTC. This sequence encodes CASRTSDSYNEQFF.

The V call is TRBV27, the J call TRBJ2-5; 8 bases match TRBD2. With 6 bases clipped from V and 2 bases from J, the junction kept 5 bases outside the gene matches. The CDR3 totals 14 residues. Germline V CDR1 and CDR2: MNHEY, SMNVEV (reference sequence). The CDR3 here is CASRTTSGQETQYF. The CDR3 DNA reads TGTGCCAGCAGAACCACTAGCGGACAAGAGACCCAGTACTTC.

The V call is TRBV6-5, the J call TRBJ1-1, with D perhaps TRBD1 (5 bases). The germline V gene has CDR1 MNHEY and CDR2 SVGAGI. This CDR3 comprises 13 residues. V was trimmed by 6 bases and J by 1 base, leaving 9 bases between them. In DNA, the CDR3 is TGTGCCAGCAGCCGGGACCCGAACACTGAAGCTTTCTTT. The encoded protein is CASSRDPNTEAFF.